These 27 T cell receptor beta chains were sequenced from one sample in a study of cytomegalovirus exposure and HLA in healthy donors. The PCR had 60 Vbeta and 13 Jbeta primers. Some clones are missing from TCRdb's copy, which holds only in-frame ones; the method was immunoSEQ multiplex PCR. The table includes 74,000 or so clones, around 67% detected once. Material: PBMCs. These receptors were collected from a woman younger than 45 in good health and CMV-seronegative.

The J gene is TRBJ1-4, the V gene TRBV11-2; TRBD1 agrees at 7 bases. V shed 1 base and J 4 bases; nucleotides not matched to a gene: 3. The CDR3 is 15 amino acids. Germline values: CDR1 SGHAT, CDR2 FQNNGV. CDR3 bases: TGTGCCAGCAGCTTAGGGGGACAGATTAATGAAAAACTGTTTTTT. Residues: CASSLGGQINEKLFF.

The chain carries TRBV27 and TRBJ2-7; 8 nucleotides align to TRBD1. CDR1 is MNHEY and CDR2 is SMNVEV in the germline V gene (reference sequence). The CDR3 is 13 residues long. V was pared by 6 bases and J by 3 bases, with 4 bases of the junction left unmatched. The CDR3 nucleotides are TGTGCCAGCAGGGGACAGGCTAACTACGAGCAGTACTTC. Its translation: CASRGQANYEQYF.

The chain couples TRBV18 to TRBJ1-1, with 9 bases that match TRBD1. CDR3 size: 15 residues. The V segment lost 5 bases and the J segment 5 bases; nucleotides outside the gene matches: 9. Germline V gene lookup returns CDR1 KGHSH and CDR2 LQKENI. The CDR3 sequence is CASSSRRDRETEAFF. CDR3 nucleotide sequence: TGTGCCAGCTCATCAAGGAGGGACAGGGAGACTGAAGCTTTCTTT.

The chain recombines TRBV28 with TRBJ1-6; D unresolved. Trimming removed 8 bases at V and 16 bases at J, with 18 bases between. The germline V gene has CDR1 MDHEN and CDR2 SYDVKM. This CDR3 spans 12 amino acids. The CDR3 loop is CASASLLNLLHF. CDR3 nucleotides: TGTGCCAGCGCCTCCTTACTTAACCTACTCCACTTT.

This clone was detected only a few times. This CDR3 is also generated by other DNA sequences in the sample. This sequence joins TRBV29-1 and TRBJ1-1; D call uncertain. The germline gives CDR1 SQVTM, CDR2 ANQGSEA. The CDR3 totals 13 residues. Between the trimmed V and J ends, which lost 4 bases and 4 bases, there was a span of 13 bases. The CDR3 coding sequence is TGCAGCGTTGTAAGGGTAGAGGGCACTGAAGCTTTCTTT. It yields the protein CSVVRVEGTEAFF.

The chain uses TRBV7-2 and TRBJ2-6, with 9 nucleotides matching TRBD2. V was clipped by 1 base and J by 0 bases; unmatched bases: 4. Germline V gene lookup returns CDR1 SGHTA and CDR2 FQGNSA. The CDR3 covers 18 residues. CDR3 DNA sequence: TGTGCCAGCAGCTTAGGTAGCGGGGGCCTCTCTGGGGCCAACGTCCTGACTTTC. Its protein product is CASSLGSGGLSGANVLTF.

The chain has TRBV11-2 and TRBJ2-7; 8 positions agree with TRBD2. This CDR3 spans 17 amino acids. V was clipped by 1 base and J by 4 bases; unmatched bases: 12. The germline gives CDR1 SGHAT, CDR2 FQNNGV. The CDR3 DNA reads as TGTGCCAGCAGCTTAGGAGGCTACGGGGGGGTTAGTTACGAGCAGTACTTC. This encodes CASSLGGYGGVSYEQYF.

This rearrangement joins TRBV2 to TRBJ1-6; no reliable D call. The germline V and J ends were trimmed by 6 bases and 10 bases, with 10 bases remaining between them. The CDR3 has 12 amino acids. The V gene's germline CDR1 is SNHLY and CDR2 FYNNEI. The CDR3 DNA sequence: TGTGCCAGCAGGGTTGGGGAGTCACCCCTCCACTTT. Encoded protein: CASRVGESPLHF.

This chain uses TRBV6-1 with TRBJ2-3; 7 bases match TRBD1. Germline CDR1 reads MNHNS; CDR2 reads SASEGT. CDR3 length equals 15 residues. V trimming: 5 bases; J trimming: 7 bases; junction bases outside the gene matches: 12. The CDR3, as DNA: TGTGCCAGCAGTCACGACAGGGATCCATGGAATACGCAGTATTTT. It encodes CASSHDRDPWNTQYF.

The chain couples TRBV6-5 to TRBJ2-5, with D possibly matching TRBD2 (6 bases). The CDR3 runs 13 residues. V dropped 10 bases and J dropped 5 bases, with 17 bases sitting between them. The germline V gene has CDR1 MNHEY and CDR2 SVGAGI. CDR3 sequence reads: CATAGTGDETQYF. The CDR3 nucleotides read TGTGCCACTGCGGGGACCGGGGATGAGACCCAGTACTTC.

In its sample, this clone was seen once. The rearrangement joins TRBV2 to TRBJ2-1, with 9 bases lining up with TRBD1. Germline loops: CDR1 SNHLY, CDR2 FYNNEI. V was pared by 5 bases and J by 6 bases, with 8 bases of the junction left unmatched. CDR3 length: 15 amino acids. This CDR3 reads CASSRDREFGNEQFF. In nucleotides, the CDR3 is TGTGCCAGCAGTCGGGACAGGGAGTTCGGCAATGAGCAGTTCTTC.

The rearrangement joins TRBV7-2 to TRBJ2-6; 7 bases line up with TRBD1. Germline values: CDR1 SGHTA, CDR2 FQGNSA. V trimming: 5 bases; J trimming: 0 bases; junction bases outside the gene matches: 7. The CDR3 spans 17 residues. CDR3 region: CASSQTGKGSGANVLTF. In DNA, the CDR3 is TGTGCCAGCAGCCAGACAGGGAAGGGCTCTGGGGCCAACGTCCTGACTTTC. The full variable domain, in which reference TRBV7-2 and TRBJ2-6 provide the parts outside the CDR3, is GAGVSQSPSNKVTEKGKDVELRCDPISGHTALYWYRQSLGQGLEFLIYFQGNSAPDKSGLPSDRFSAERTGGSVSTLTIQRTQQEDSAVYLCASSQTGKGSGANVLTFGAGSRLTVL.

The rearrangement links TRBV4-2 to TRBJ2-3, with TRBD2 as a possible D gene (7 bases). Germline CDR1 LGHNA, CDR2 YNFKEQ. Trimming took off 4 bases at V and 8 bases at J, with 25 bases between the two ends. CDR3 size: 17 residues. The CDR3 spells CASSPVEGGRWAATQYF. The DNA of the CDR3 is TGTGCCAGCAGCCCCGTAGAGGGGGGGAGGTGGGCAGCTACGCAGTATTTT.

This clone was seen a handful of times. The V gene is TRBV4-2, the J gene TRBJ2-7; 10 nucleotides match TRBD2. CDR3 length equals 16 residues. The ends lost 4 bases at V and 2 bases at J; junction bases unmatched: 8. Germline lookup yields CDR1 LGHNA and CDR2 YNFKEQ. CDR3: CASSRRSSGGPYEQYF. The CDR3 coding sequence is TGTGCCAGCAGCCGTCGATCTAGCGGGGGCCCCTACGAGCAGTACTTC.

CDR3 sequence (DNA): TGTGCCAGCACCCCCAGGGTGGGAGATACGCAGTATTTT. Translating it yields CASTPRVGDTQYF. The V and J genes are TRBV5-5 and TRBJ2-3, with D maybe TRBD1 (5 bases). CDR3 length equals 13 residues. CDR1 SGHKS and CDR2 YYEKEE come from the germline V gene (reference sequence). Trimming shortened V by 6 bases and J by 5 bases, and 13 bases separated the two germline ends.

The chain links TRBV15 to TRBJ1-5; TRBD1 might be the D (6 bases). This CDR3 has 16 residues. CDR1 is LNHNV, CDR2 YYDKDF, per germline (reference sequence). V gave up 2 bases and J gave up 5 bases, with 16 bases separating them. The CDR3 here is CATSRTRDIGYQPQHF. CDR3 in DNA: TGTGCCACCAGCAGAACTCGGGACATAGGATATCAGCCCCAGCATTTT.

This rearrangement joins TRBV5-1 to TRBJ1-5, with 10 bases aligning to TRBD1. CDR1 and CDR2 (germline): SGHRS, YFSETQ. The CDR3 has 14 amino acids. With 4 bases clipped from V and 5 bases from J, the junction kept 3 bases outside the gene matches. CDR3 residues: CASSRGQGDQPQHF. The DNA of the CDR3 is TGCGCCAGCAGCCGAGGACAGGGGGATCAGCCCCAGCATTTT.

CDR3 amino acids: CASSPRTGYEKLFF. In DNA, the CDR3 is TGTGCCAGCAGCCCCCGGACAGGGTATGAAAAACTGTTTTTT. The chain couples TRBV11-2 to TRBJ1-4, with 8 bases aligning to TRBD1. Per germline, CDR1 SGHAT and CDR2 FQNNGV. V lost 5 bases to trimming and J lost 6 bases; unmatched junction nucleotides: 5. CDR3 length equals 14 residues.

This clone has a single count. An end of the junction does not agree with germline; a read error may underlie this. V gene TRBV5-1 combines with J gene TRBJ1-2; a possible D gene is TRBD1 (5 bases). CDR1 and CDR2 (germline): SGHRS, YFSETQ. The CDR3 consists of 13 residues. The CDR3 DNA reads TGTGCCAGCAGCTTGGGGCAGAACTATGGCTACACCTTC. It specifies CASSLGQNYGYTF. The full variable domain, its missing parts supplied by reference TRBV5-1 and TRBJ1-2, is KAGVTQTPRYLIKTRGQQVTLSCSPISGHRSVSWYQQTPGQGLQFLFEYFSETQRNKGNFPGRFSGRQFSNSRSEMNVSTLELGDSALYLCASSLGQNYGYTFGSGTRLTVV.

The chain links TRBV5-4 to TRBJ2-1; TRBD2 aligns across 9 bases. This CDR3 has 15 residues. Germline loops: CDR1 SGHNT, CDR2 YYREEE (reference sequence). The ends lost 0 bases at V and 9 bases at J; junction bases unmatched: 7. The CDR3 protein is CASSLDGGGAGEQFF. In nucleotides, the CDR3 is TGTGCCAGCAGCTTGGACGGCGGGGGGGCAGGTGAGCAGTTCTTC.

V usage is TRBV6-6 and J usage is TRBJ1-5; D gene unclear. CDR1 and CDR2 (germline): MNHNY, SVGAGI (reference sequence). The ends were cut back, 6 bases at V and 2 bases at J, with 8 bases in the middle. This CDR3 contains 13 residues. This CDR3 reads CASRLAGNQPQHF. In DNA, the CDR3 is TGTGCCAGCAGGCTAGCGGGCAATCAGCCCCAGCATTTT.

Remarks on this clone: The germline gene is not matched at one end of the junction; a read error may be the cause. The V and J genes are TRBV5-1 and TRBJ1-4; D unclear. This CDR3 has 13 residues. Germline V lookup: CDR1 SGHRS, CDR2 YFSETQ. The chain's CDR3 is CASSQGGDEKLFF. CDR3 DNA: TGTGCCAGCAGCCAAGGCGGGGATGAAAAACTGTTTTTT.

The rearrangement uses TRBV11-3 and TRBJ2-2; D uncertain. The CDR3 is made up of 12 amino acids. CDR1 and CDR2 from the germline V gene are SGHNT and YENEEA. V was clipped by 9 bases and J by 2 bases, with 7 bases between them. CDR3 residues: CASETNTGELFF. The CDR3 bases are TGTGCCAGTGAGACAAACACCGGGGAGCTGTTTTTT.

This clone has only a few counts. The V call is TRBV29-1, the J call TRBJ2-1, with D hard to call. Trimming pared 3 bases from V and 0 bases from J, leaving 6 bases between. Germline CDR1 and CDR2: SQVTM and ANQGSEA. This CDR3 spans 13 amino acids. The CDR3 DNA reads TGCAGCGTTGACCCGAGCTCCTACAATGAGCAGTTCTTC. It codes for CSVDPSSYNEQFF.

The chain carries TRBV5-6 and TRBJ2-3; perhaps TRBD2 as D (6 bases). CDR1 and CDR2 (germline): SGHDT, YYEEEE. This CDR3 region has 13 residues. Trimming took off 4 bases at V and 5 bases at J, with 11 bases between the two ends. The CDR3 sequence is CASSAGPLDTQYF. DNA of the CDR3: TGTGCCAGCAGCGCGGGACCGCTAGATACGCAGTATTTT.

V is TRBV19 and J is TRBJ2-5, with D hard to call. This CDR3 has 13 residues. From germline, CDR1 is LNHDA and CDR2 SQIVND (reference sequence). Trimming removed 9 bases from V and 1 base from J, with 12 bases in between. CDR3 loop: CASGRVFQETQYF. CDR3 sequence (DNA): TGTGCCAGCGGCCGGGTCTTCCAAGAGACCCAGTACTTC.

This rearrangement joins TRBV6-1 to TRBJ1-1; D may be TRBD1 (5 bases). The CDR3 runs 13 residues. Looked up from germline, CDR1 is MNHNS and CDR2 is SASEGT. With 4 bases removed from V and 4 bases from J, the gap between germline ends came to 10 bases. The CDR3 coding sequence is TGTGCCAGCAGTGCGCAGGGTGGCACTGAAGCTTTCTTT. Its protein product is CASSAQGGTEAFF.